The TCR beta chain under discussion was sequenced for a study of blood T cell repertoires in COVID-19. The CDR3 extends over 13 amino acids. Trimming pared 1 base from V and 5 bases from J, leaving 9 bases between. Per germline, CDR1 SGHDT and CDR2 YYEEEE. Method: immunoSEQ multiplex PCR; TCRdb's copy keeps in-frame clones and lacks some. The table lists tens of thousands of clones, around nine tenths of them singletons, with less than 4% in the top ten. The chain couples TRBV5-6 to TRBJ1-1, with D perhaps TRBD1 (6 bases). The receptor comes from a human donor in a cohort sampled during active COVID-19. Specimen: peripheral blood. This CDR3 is CASSLNRATEAFF. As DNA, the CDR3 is TGTGCCAGCAGCTTGAACAGGGCTACTGAAGCTTTCTTT.